Listed here are 21 T cell receptor beta chains from one sample, sequenced in a study of blood T cells in healthy people across ages. The use of a sample-barcoded 5' primer and a J-beta primer mix characterized a second PCR of about 7 to 12 cycles. TCRdb recomputed calls from the 5' RACE reads with MiXCR, one row per CDR3 protein. The sample contains hundreds of thousands of distinct CDR3 sequences, about 27% of which appear only once. This same sample was also taken into another study, of T cells of mothers and their children.

Sequencing was done on a sample of blood. These receptor sequences come from a boy aged 2-15 years in good health.

The J gene is TRBJ2-5, the V gene TRBV3-1; 8 bases line up with TRBD2. This CDR3 has 15 amino acids. V was pared by 0 bases and J by 5 bases, with 5 bases of the junction left unmatched. In germline, CDR1 is LGHDT, CDR2 YNNKEL (reference sequence). The CDR3 DNA reads as TGTGCCAGCAGCCAAGATCCGGGAGGGTGGGAGACCCAGTACTTC. Its protein is CASSQDPGGWETQYF.

The rearrangement uses TRBV10-3 and TRBJ1-2; maybe TRBD1 (6 bases). The V and J ends lost 0 bases and 7 bases respectively, with 12 bases between them. This CDR3 comprises 14 residues. The germline V gene encodes CDR1 ENHRY and CDR2 SYGVKD. Here the CDR3 DNA reads TGTGCCATCAGTGAGTCGACGGGGGCGCCTGGCTACACCTTC. Protein: CAISESTGAPGYTF.

This rearrangement joins TRBV5-4 to TRBJ2-1, with D possibly being TRBD2 (5 bases). V was cut by 2 bases and J by 7 bases, with 10 bases left in between. This CDR3 has 13 residues. Germline V gene data show CDR1 as SGHNT and CDR2 as YYREEE (reference sequence). The chain's CDR3 is CASSFTAANEQFF. For the CDR3, the DNA is TGTGCCAGCAGCTTTACAGCGGCGAATGAGCAGTTCTTC.

This chain joins TRBV12-3 or TRBV12-4 and TRBJ1-4; a weak D match, TRBD1 (6 bases). Trimming took 1 base from V and 4 from J, leaving 10 bases between them. The CDR3 is made up of 15 amino acids. CDR3 bases: TGTGCCAGCAGTTTAGGGGGGGCAGGTAATGAAAAACTGTTTTTT. Protein sequence: CASSLGGAGNEKLFF.

This clonotype was found a few times. The rearrangement joins TRBV7-9 to TRBJ1-4; D is perhaps TRBD1 (5 bases). The length of the CDR3 is 17 residues. Germline CDR1 and CDR2: SEHNR and FQNEAQ (reference sequence). V was clipped by 1 base and J by 8 bases, with 20 bases between them. Written as DNA, the CDR3 is TGTGCCAGCAGCTTAGGTACATCGCGAGGGGTTTGGGAAAAACTGTTTTTT. It encodes CASSLGTSRGVWEKLFF.

This clonotype was observed a few times. This chain links TRBV28 with TRBJ2-5; a possible D gene is TRBD2 (6 bases). In germline, CDR1 is MDHEN, CDR2 SYDVKM. This CDR3 comprises 15 residues. Trimming took off 6 bases at V and 5 bases at J, with 19 bases between the two ends. The CDR3 DNA reads TGTGCCAGCAGGTCTTTTCGGGGTCGGGGGGAGACCCAGTACTTC. This gives the protein CASRSFRGRGETQYF.

This clonotype has more than one count but fewer than ten. The J gene is TRBJ1-2, the V gene TRBV20-1; 7 bases line up with TRBD1. Germline V gives CDR1 DFQATT, CDR2 SNEGSKA (reference sequence). The V and J ends lost 1 base and 7 bases, in that order; junction bases with no gene match: 9. The CDR3 contains 14 residues. CDR3 bases: TGCAGTGCTAGAGGACAGGGTATAGGCGTTGGCTACACCTTC. Its translation: CSARGQGIGVGYTF.

V usage is TRBV29-1 and J usage is TRBJ2-2; tentative D call: TRBD2 (5 bases). This CDR3 contains 11 residues. Germline V lookup: CDR1 SQVTM, CDR2 ANQGSEA. V gave up 5 bases and J gave up 7 bases, with 8 bases separating them. This CDR3 is CSVFEGGELFF. CDR3 nucleotides: TGCAGCGTTTTTGAGGGCGGGGAGCTGTTTTTT.

This chain uses TRBV6-5 with TRBJ2-7, with a weak D call TRBD1 (5 bases). The J call is in doubt because the DNA end fits TRBJ2-1 better. The CDR3 is made up of 14 amino acids. The germline V gene encodes CDR1 MNHEY and CDR2 SVGAGI. The CDR3 loop is CASRGTGDYNEQFF. The DNA of the CDR3 is TGTGCCAGCAGGGGAACAGGAGACTACAATGAGCAGTTCTTC.

The chain combines TRBV29-1 with TRBJ2-1, with 7 bases lining up with TRBD1. Germline lookup yields CDR1 SQVTM and CDR2 ANQGSEA. This CDR3 contains 18 residues. J was trimmed by 6 bases and V by 5 bases; bases with no gene match: 22. The CDR3 here is CSVLKEPQGQYTVNEQFF. The DNA of the CDR3 is TGCAGCGTTTTAAAGGAACCCCAGGGACAGTACACGGTCAATGAGCAGTTCTTC.

A few counts support this clonotype. This chain connects TRBV5-1 to TRBJ2-1, with D possibly being TRBD2 (6 bases). Germline CDR1 SGHRS, CDR2 YFSETQ. V lost 2 bases to trimming and J lost 10 bases, with 19 bases between them. The CDR3 extends over 15 amino acids. CDR3 protein: CASSFGGFASYEQFF. In DNA form, the CDR3 reads TGCGCCAGCAGCTTTGGAGGGTTCGCATCCTACGAGCAGTTCTTC. The entire variable domain, with the rest obtained from reference TRBV5-1 and TRBJ2-1, is as follows: KAGVTQTPRYLIKTRGQQVTLSCSPISGHRSVSWYQQTPGQGLQFLFEYFSETQRNKGNFPGRFSGRQFSNSRSEMNVSTLELGDSALYLCASSFGGFASYEQFFGPGTRLTVL.

This clonotype was recorded a few times. The genes are TRBV10-3 and TRBJ1-2; D not certain. Germline CDR1 is ENHRY and CDR2 is SYGVKD. The CDR3 covers 17 residues. Trimming removed 0 bases from V and 6 bases from J, with 20 bases in between. The CDR3 bases are TGTGCCATCAGTGAGTCGACTCCGGAGGAGGTCTTAAATGGCTACACCTTC. Its protein is CAISESTPEEVLNGYTF.

This clonotype showed up just once. The chain is built from TRBV7-3 and TRBJ2-1, with 7 bases identical to TRBD1. The CDR3 extends over 16 amino acids. Germline V CDR1 and CDR2: SGHTA, FQGTGA. The V gene end was trimmed by 4 bases and the J gene end by 7 bases; junction bases not matched to a gene: 13. The CDR3 DNA reads as TGTGCCAGCAGCTCGGGACAGCGCTGGGATTGGAATGAGCAGTTCTTC. Translation gives CASSSGQRWDWNEQFF.

Comment on this clonotype: This may be a read error, as it is one base from a much larger clone. The chain recombines TRBV3-1 with TRBJ2-7; possibly TRBD2 for D (7 bases). Germline V lookup: CDR1 LGHDT, CDR2 YNNKEL (reference sequence). The CDR3 covers 15 residues. In DNA, the CDR3 is TGTGCCTGCAGCAAGGGGGGGCCGACTAGTTCCGAGCAGTACTTC. It codes for CACSKGGPTSSEQYF.

The chain couples TRBV7-2 to TRBJ1-2; D is possibly TRBD1 (6 bases). Germline CDR1 and CDR2: SGHTA and FQGNSA. The CDR3 runs to 14 residues. Between the trimmed V and J ends, which lost 0 bases and 4 bases, there was a span of 9 bases. The CDR3 is CASSLALGAYGYTF. The CDR3 DNA follows: TGTGCCAGCAGCTTAGCGCTGGGGGCCTATGGCTACACCTTC.

The V call is TRBV20-1, the J call TRBJ2-7, with D possibly being TRBD1 (6 bases). Germline V lookup: CDR1 DFQATT, CDR2 SNEGSKA (reference sequence). This CDR3 comprises 15 residues. V lost 3 bases, J lost 0 bases, and 15 bases lay in between. CDR3 DNA sequence: TGCAGTGCTAGTCGGGGACACAGGCTCTCCTACGAGCAGTACTTC. Residues: CSASRGHRLSYEQYF.

This chain connects TRBV7-9 to TRBJ2-5; the D is unclear. This CDR3 has 13 residues. Germline V gene sequence: CDR1 SEHNR, CDR2 FQNEAQ (reference sequence). V was clipped by 8 bases and J by 3 bases, with 13 bases between them. CDR3 DNA: TGTGCCAGCCTAGAGGTAGCAGAAGAGACCCAGTACTTC. Protein product: CASLEVAEETQYF.

V is TRBV12-3 or TRBV12-4 and J is TRBJ2-5, with 10 positions matching TRBD1. The CDR3 runs 16 residues. V shed 6 bases, J shed 0 bases, and the junction held 7 bases outside the gene matches. The chain's CDR3 is CASSHGTGVNQETQYF. The CDR3 DNA sequence: TGTGCCAGCAGCCACGGGACAGGGGTGAACCAAGAGACCCAGTACTTC.

V is TRBV20-1 and J is TRBJ1-5, with 7 bases lining up with TRBD1. The V gene end was trimmed by 6 bases and the J gene end by 3 bases; junction bases not matched to a gene: 8. Germline loops: CDR1 DFQATT, CDR2 SNEGSKA (reference sequence). This CDR3 spans 14 amino acids. CDR3 sequence (DNA): TGCAGTGCACCCGACAGGGTACCCAATCAGCCCCAGCATTTT. Translating gives CSAPDRVPNQPQHF.

The chain employs TRBV6-2 or TRBV6-3 and TRBJ1-6; D gene unclear. Germline CDR1 is MNHEY and CDR2 is SVGEGT. CDR3 length equals 16 residues. V was cut by 2 bases and J by 7 bases, with 15 bases left in between. In DNA, the CDR3 is TGTGCCAGCAGTTACCGGATCGGGCCGAACAATTCACCCCTCCACTTT. Protein: CASSYRIGPNNSPLHF.

The rearrangement joins TRBV7-8 to TRBJ2-5, with unresolved D. Germline CDR1 is SGHVS and CDR2 is FQNEAQ. Trimming left V 4 bases short and J 3 bases short, with 6 bases between. CDR3 length equals 12 residues. The CDR3 loop is CASSSAEETQYF. CDR3 nucleotides: TGTGCCAGCAGCTCCGCAGAAGAGACCCAGTACTTC.